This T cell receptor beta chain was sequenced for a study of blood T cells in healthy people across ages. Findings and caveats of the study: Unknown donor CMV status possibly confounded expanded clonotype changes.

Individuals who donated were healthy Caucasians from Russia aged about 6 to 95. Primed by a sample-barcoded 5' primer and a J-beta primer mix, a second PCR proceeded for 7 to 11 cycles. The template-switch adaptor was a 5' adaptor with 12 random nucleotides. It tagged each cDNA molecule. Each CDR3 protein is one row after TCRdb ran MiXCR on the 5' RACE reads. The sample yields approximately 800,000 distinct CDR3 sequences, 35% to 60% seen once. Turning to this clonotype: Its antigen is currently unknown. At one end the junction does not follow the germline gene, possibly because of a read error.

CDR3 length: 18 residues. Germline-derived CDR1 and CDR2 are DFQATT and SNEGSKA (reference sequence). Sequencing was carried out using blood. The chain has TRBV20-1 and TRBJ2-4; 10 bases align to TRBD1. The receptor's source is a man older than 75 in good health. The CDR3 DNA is TGCAGTGCTAGGCCGGACAGGGGGGACATTCTAGCCAAAAGCATTCAGTACTTC. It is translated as CSARPDRGDILAKSIQYF.